This TCR beta chain appears in the sequencing data of a study of response to subunit inactivated influenza vaccine. Study-wide results and limits: The authors offered the suggestion that each seasonal influenza vaccination recruits few new T cells.

J lost 3 bases, V lost 5 bases, and 7 bases had no gene match. The CDR3 loop spans 15 amino acids. The V gene's germline CDR1 is LNHNV and CDR2 YYDKDF (reference sequence). Note on this clonotype: The antigen is undetermined.

Using its own MiXCR run on the RT-PCR reads, TCRdb lists one record per CDR3 protein. This table has 600,000 to 700,000 distinct CDR3 sequences, approximately 15% appearing once. The sample here was PBMCs from blood, taken about 14 days before vaccination. This sequence joins TRBV15 and TRBJ1-5; 7 nucleotides agree with TRBD1. The clonotype originates from a man between 45 and 60 years old who received an inactivated influenza vaccine. The CDR3 nucleotides read TGTGCCACCAGCCGAAGACAGGGACCCAATCAGCCCCAGCATTTT. It yields the protein CATSRRQGPNQPQHF. Filled out from reference TRBV15 and TRBJ1-5, the complete variable domain reads DAMVIQNPRYQVTQFGKPVTLSCSQTLNHNVMYWYQQKSSQAPKLLFHYYDKDFNNEADTPDNFQSRRPNTSFCFLDIRSPGLGDTAMYLCATSRRQGPNQPQHFGDGTRLSIL.